Shown below are 11 T cell receptor beta chains from a single sample sequenced in a study of shared clonotypes between healthy human individuals. Sequencing was performed with immunoSEQ multiplex PCR; in TCRdb, only in-frame clones are kept and a portion is missing. The sample has about 490,000 clones, around four fifths seen once. The sample taken for sequencing was PBMCs. Receptors were obtained from a woman in her forties in good health. Some clones in this sample may be carry-over from other donors' samples.

The chain has TRBV10-3 and TRBJ2-5; TRBD1 might be the D (6 bases). The CDR3 contains 12 residues. Germline values: CDR1 ENHRY, CDR2 SYGVKD. V was cut by 7 bases and J by 0 bases, with 6 bases left in between. The CDR3 nucleotides read TGTGCCATCAAGGGGGACCAAGAGACCCAGTACTTC. Its protein product is CAIKGDQETQYF.

The chain is built from TRBV28 and TRBJ1-1; D possibly corresponds to TRBD1 (5 bases). The CDR3 contains 13 residues. In germline, CDR1 is MDHEN, CDR2 SYDVKM. Trimming left V 7 bases short and J 1 base short, with 10 bases between. CDR3 sequence: CASNPGGNTEAFF. The CDR3 DNA sequence: TGTGCCAGCAACCCCGGGGGGAACACTGAAGCTTTCTTT.

This clone was found once. The chain links TRBV4-3 to TRBJ2-2, with TRBD2 matching 7 bases. Germline CDR1 reads LGHNA; CDR2 reads YSLEER. The CDR3 covers 16 residues. V dropped 1 base and J dropped 0; count of bases not matched to a gene: 2. The CDR3 spells CASSQGSGTNTGELFF. The CDR3 DNA is TGCGCCAGCAGCCAAGGAAGCGGGACGAACACCGGGGAGCTGTTTTTT.

V and J are TRBV19 and TRBJ2-5, with 12 positions matching TRBD2. TRBJ2-7 explains the end of the DNA better; the J call may be wrong. Germline CDR1 is LNHDA and CDR2 is SQIVND (reference sequence). The length of the CDR3 is 16 residues. CDR3 coding DNA: TGTGCCAGTAGTCCGCGACTAGCGGGAGAAGGATACGAGCAGTACTTC. This codes for CASSPRLAGEGYEQYF.

The chain recombines TRBV28 with TRBJ1-5; no definite D call. Germline CDR1 is MDHEN and CDR2 is SYDVKM. Trimming removed 6 bases from V and 0 bases from J, with 15 bases in between. The CDR3 has 16 residues. CDR3 region: CASSPPGIGSNQPQHF. The DNA for the CDR3 is TGTGCCAGCAGCCCCCCCGGGATCGGTAGCAATCAGCCCCAGCATTTT. Looking up the rest from reference TRBV28 and TRBJ1-5 gives the full variable domain: DVKVTQSSRYLVKRTGEKVFLECVQDMDHENMFWYRQDPGLGLRLIYFSYDVKMKEKGDIPEGYSVSREKKERFSLILESASTNQTSMYLCASSPPGIGSNQPQHFGDGTRLSIL.

This clone occurred a few times. An end of the junction does not agree with germline; a read error may underlie this. This chain connects TRBV10-1 to TRBJ2-2, with D unclear. Germline V gene lookup returns CDR1 WNHNN and CDR2 SYGVQD (reference sequence). The CDR3 sequence is 14 residues long. CDR3 nucleotides: TGCGCCAGCAGGGAGTCGAGTCCCACCGGGGAGCTGTTTTTT. Amino acid sequence: CASRESSPTGELFF.

In DNA form, the CDR3 reads TGCGCCAGCAGCTGGGGACAGGGGAGCTATGGCTACACCTTC. It codes for CASSWGQGSYGYTF. The gene calls are TRBV5-1 and TRBJ1-2, with 10 bases fitting TRBD1. This CDR3 has 14 residues. CDR1 and CDR2 (germline): SGHRS, YFSETQ. J was trimmed by 4 bases and V by 3 bases; bases with no gene match: 3.

The rearrangement links TRBV5-4 to TRBJ2-1; TRBD2 matches 7 bases. CDR1 SGHNT and CDR2 YYREEE come from the germline V gene (reference sequence). With 4 bases clipped from V and 4 bases from J, the junction kept 11 bases outside the gene matches. The CDR3 spans 16 residues. CDR3 nucleotides: TGTGCCAGCAGCGCTTATTTAGCGGGCCAATACAATGAGCAGTTCTTC. Amino acids: CASSAYLAGQYNEQFF.

V gene TRBV20-1 combines with J gene TRBJ2-5; D gene unclear. V was cut by 6 bases and J by 0 bases, with 5 bases left in between. Germline V CDR1 and CDR2: DFQATT, SNEGSKA (reference sequence). The CDR3 is made up of 11 amino acids. CDR3 nucleotide sequence: TGCAGTGCCCAGGACCAAGAGACCCAGTACTTC. Its translation is CSAQDQETQYF.

This chain links TRBV28 with TRBJ2-7; 7 bases are shared with TRBD2. Trimming took 8 bases from V and 2 from J; bases not matched to a gene: 15. The germline V gene has CDR1 MDHEN and CDR2 SYDVKM. The CDR3 covers 16 residues. CDR3 loop: CASGRLAGVYAYEQYF. CDR3 sequence (DNA): TGTGCCAGCGGGAGATTAGCGGGCGTTTACGCCTACGAGCAGTACTTC.

The genes are TRBV7-3 and TRBJ2-1; 8 bases are a match to TRBD2. Germline-derived CDR1 and CDR2 are SGHTA and FQGTGA. V trimming: 5 bases; J trimming: 5 bases; junction bases outside the gene matches: 5. The CDR3 has 14 residues. Here the CDR3 reads CASSASGSDNEQFF. The DNA of the CDR3 is TGTGCCAGCAGCGCTAGCGGGTCAGACAATGAGCAGTTCTTC.